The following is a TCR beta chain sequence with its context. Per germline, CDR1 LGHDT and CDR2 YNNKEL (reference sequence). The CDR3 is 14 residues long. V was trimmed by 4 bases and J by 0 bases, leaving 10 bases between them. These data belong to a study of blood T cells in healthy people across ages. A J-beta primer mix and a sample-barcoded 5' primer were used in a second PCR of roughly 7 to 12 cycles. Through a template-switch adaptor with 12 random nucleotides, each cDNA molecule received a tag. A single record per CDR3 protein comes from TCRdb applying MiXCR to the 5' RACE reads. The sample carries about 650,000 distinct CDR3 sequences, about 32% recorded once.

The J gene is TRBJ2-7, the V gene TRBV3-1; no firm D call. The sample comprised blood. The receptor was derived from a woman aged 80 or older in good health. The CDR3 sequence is CASSLSQSSYEQYF. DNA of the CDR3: TGTGCCAGCAGCCTCTCACAGAGCTCCTACGAGCAGTACTTC.